Listed here is a single TCR beta chain. The entry originates in a study of beta chain features in type 1 diabetes. The CDR3 is 17 amino acids. Germline V gene lookup returns CDR1 LGHNT and CDR2 FRNRAP. V dropped 1 base and J dropped 1 base, with 16 bases sitting between them. The entirety of the isolated RNA underwent reverse transcription, so expressed TCRB transcripts were sequenced. The protocol was immunoSEQ multiplex PCR, while the TCRdb copy is restricted to in-frame clones and leaves out a portion. The sample yields over 65,000 clones, roughly 31% seen once. This TCR was sampled from a woman aged 18-30 years in good health. Material: stem cell memory CD4+ T cells from blood. The chain combines TRBV12-5 with TRBJ2-5; D possibly corresponds to TRBD2 (5 bases). CDR3 region: CASGLGLSDSSQETQYF. The CDR3 nucleotides are TGTGCTAGTGGTTTGGGACTATCTGATAGTTCCCAAGAGACCCAGTACTTC.